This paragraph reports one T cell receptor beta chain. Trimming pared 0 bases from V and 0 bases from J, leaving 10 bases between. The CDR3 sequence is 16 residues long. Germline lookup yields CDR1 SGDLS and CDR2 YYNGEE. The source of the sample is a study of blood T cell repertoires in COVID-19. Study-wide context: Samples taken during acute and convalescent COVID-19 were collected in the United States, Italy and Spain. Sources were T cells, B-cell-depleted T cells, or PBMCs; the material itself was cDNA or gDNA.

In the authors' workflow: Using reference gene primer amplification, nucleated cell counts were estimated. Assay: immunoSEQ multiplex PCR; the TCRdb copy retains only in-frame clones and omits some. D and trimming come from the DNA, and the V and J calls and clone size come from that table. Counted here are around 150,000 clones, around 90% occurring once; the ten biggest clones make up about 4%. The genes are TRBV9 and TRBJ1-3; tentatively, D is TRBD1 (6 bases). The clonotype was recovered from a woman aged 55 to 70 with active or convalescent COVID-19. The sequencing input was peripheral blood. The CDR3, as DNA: TGTGCCAGCAGCGTAGATCCGACAGGCTCTGGAAACACCATATATTTT. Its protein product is CASSVDPTGSGNTIYF.